The following is a TCR beta chain sequence with its context. This sample stems from a study of blood T cell repertoires in COVID-19. Study-level background: Sites in the United States, Italy and Spain provided acute and convalescent COVID-19 samples. Sample material is recorded as cDNA or gDNA derived from T cells, B-cell-depleted T cells, or PBMCs.

In the original analysis: Cell counts per sample came from amplifying reference gene primers. The protocol was immunoSEQ multiplex PCR, while the TCRdb copy is restricted to in-frame clones and leaves out a portion. V, J and clone size are those of that table, while D and trimming were read from the DNA. Of about 38,000 clones in the sample, 84% are singletons; the top ten hold roughly 1.7%. The ends were cut back, 1 base at V and 2 bases at J, with 8 bases in the middle. Germline V gene sequence: CDR1 GTSNPN, CDR2 SVGIG (reference sequence). This CDR3 spans 13 amino acids. The rearrangement links TRBV30 to TRBJ2-5, with D perhaps matching TRBD2 (5 bases). This TCR came from a man in his fifties or sixties with COVID-19, enrolled during active disease. Sequenced: peripheral blood. CDR3 sequence: CAWSGGLQETQYF. CDR3 nucleotide sequence: TGTGCCTGGAGTGGCGGACTTCAAGAGACCCAGTACTTC.